This T cell receptor (beta chain) is from a study of radiotherapy plus CTLA-4 blockade in lung cancer. Trimming shortened V by 6 bases and J by 4 bases, and 16 bases separated the two germline ends. Germline V gives CDR1 SGHRS, CDR2 YFSETQ. The CDR3 is made up of 14 amino acids. TCRdb's copy holds only in-frame clones and misses some; the assay was immunoSEQ multiplex PCR. The sample shows tens of thousands of clones, more than 70% of them seen only once. The rearrangement joins TRBV5-1 to TRBJ1-2, with a possible D match to TRBD1 (6 bases). This clonotype originated in a human donor with non-small cell lung cancer who had stable disease on radiotherapy plus ipilimumab. Material: peripheral blood, obtained from a patient treated with radiotherapy plus ipilimumab. This chain's CDR3 is CASTPTGTSYGYTF. CDR3 DNA: TGCGCCAGCACTCCTACAGGGACCTCCTATGGCTACACCTTC.